The sequence of this T cell receptor beta chain was determined in a study of blood T cells in healthy people across ages. General study findings and limits: Strong correlation was found linking TCR beta diversity to naive T cell percentage.

Together with a sample-barcoded 5' primer, a J-beta primer mix was included in a second PCR lasting about 7 to 12 cycles. Using its own MiXCR run on the 5' RACE reads, TCRdb lists one record per CDR3 protein. This table holds over a million distinct CDR3 sequences, approximately 59% found once. CDR3 length equals 13 residues. The germline V gene has CDR1 SNHLY and CDR2 FYNNEI. The V gene end was trimmed by 6 bases and the J gene end by 5 bases; junction bases not matched to a gene: 4. As to this clonotype: Its specificity is unknown.

This chain links TRBV2 with TRBJ2-5; 9 bases fit TRBD1. This TCR derives from a man younger than 35 in good health. The sample consisted of blood. Written as DNA, the CDR3 is TGTGCCAGCAGGGACAGGGGTTCGGAGACCCAGTACTTC. Translating gives CASRDRGSETQYF.